Ten or more counts support the clone carrying this T cell receptor (beta chain). Its matching antigen is unknown. With molecular barcodes, quantitative 5'-RACE was used to make the TCR beta libraries. TCRdb re-called the 5' RACE reads with MiXCR, one entry per CDR3 protein. The repertoire holds about 310,000 distinct CDR3 sequences, with less than 25% as singletons. These data belong to a study of CD8 T cells in ankylosing spondylitis. Findings and caveats of the study: Disease-linked clones displayed a CD8+ phenotype and appeared relatively rarely in peripheral blood. Disease-linked clones reportedly showed significant enrichment in matched ankylosing spondylitis synovial fluid.

From germline, CDR1 is DFQATT and CDR2 SNEGSKA (reference sequence). V shed 6 bases, J shed 5 bases, and the junction held 9 bases outside the gene matches. The CDR3 has 13 residues. The clonotype originates from a female donor with ankylosing spondylitis or in good health (not recorded which). Sequencing used blood, either unsorted or a sorted T cell fraction (not recorded which). This rearrangement joins TRBV20-1 to TRBJ2-7, with 8 bases matching TRBD1. This CDR3 reads CSAPRTGRNEQYF. CDR3 DNA sequence: TGCAGTGCCCCCCGGACAGGGCGGAACGAGCAGTACTTC.